The 24 T cell receptor beta chains listed next were all sequenced from one sample in a study of blood T cell repertoires in COVID-19 (dated by TCRdb to the early 2020s). Preparation of the library involved the immunoSEQ multiplex PCR assay. Drawn from immuneACCESS, this table holds only the in-frame rearrangements with V and J called that TCRdb kept. Clones are partly lost; checked studies trace under half to an unresolved V gene and leave the rest unexplained. For this sample there are roughly 180,000 clones; about 86% appear just once. Nearly 8.5% of the sample lies in the top ten. The material sequenced was peripheral blood. Source of these receptors: a man aged 55 to 70 with acute or convalescent COVID-19.

The chain has TRBV5-5 and TRBJ2-5; possibly TRBD1 for D (5 bases). CDR1 is SGHKS and CDR2 is YYEKEE in the germline V gene (reference sequence). V was clipped by 0 bases and J by 6 bases, with 15 bases between them. The CDR3 runs to 15 residues. In nucleotides, the CDR3 is TGTGCCAGCAGCTTGGTGGCAGGGTCAGGGAAGACCCAGTACTTC. This encodes CASSLVAGSGKTQYF.

The rearrangement joins TRBV3-1 (or the pseudogene TRBV3-2) to TRBJ2-1; tentatively, D is TRBD2 (6 bases). With 6 bases removed from V and 1 base from J, the gap between germline ends came to 16 bases. Germline V lookup: CDR1 LGHDT, CDR2 YNNKEL (reference sequence). The CDR3 totals 16 residues. CDR3 DNA: TGTGCCAGCAGGTCCGAGGGCGGGGATTCCTACAATGAGCAGTTCTTC. Translated: CASRSEGGDSYNEQFF.

The chain joins TRBV6-5 to TRBJ1-4, with 11 bases identical to TRBD1. There are 15 residues in the CDR3. Looked up from germline, CDR1 is MNHEY and CDR2 is SVGAGI. V trimming: 4 bases; J trimming: 6 bases; junction bases outside the gene matches: 4. The CDR3 coding sequence is TGTGCCAGCAGTTCCCCGGACAGGGGGCATGAAAAACTGTTTTTT. This translates into CASSSPDRGHEKLFF.

The rearrangement joins TRBV6-5 to TRBJ2-1; TRBD2 matches at 11 bases. Per germline, CDR1 MNHEY and CDR2 SVGAGI. This CDR3 spans 13 amino acids. V trimming: 10 bases; J trimming: 3 bases; junction bases outside the gene matches: 2. The CDR3 DNA follows: TGTGCCACACTAGCGGGGGTCTACAATGAGCAGTTCTTC. Protein sequence: CATLAGVYNEQFF.

The J gene is TRBJ2-1, the V gene TRBV10-2; 10 bases match TRBD2. The CDR3 length is 15 residues. Germline CDR1 reads WSHSY; CDR2 reads SAAADI. Trimming at V came to 6 bases and at J to 6 bases, leaving 8 bases not matched to a gene. The DNA for the CDR3 is TGCGCCAGCAGAATAGCGGGAGGCGTGGGCAATGAGCAGTTCTTC. Encoded protein: CASRIAGGVGNEQFF.

DNA for the CDR3: TGCAGCGTTGCCGGACAGGGTGATAGGTCCCAGCATTTT. Its translation is CSVAGQGDRSQHF. The genes are TRBV29-1 and TRBJ1-5; the match to TRBD1 covers 8 bases. In germline, CDR1 is SQVTM, CDR2 ANQGSEA. The junction had 10 bases not matched to a gene; V was cut back by 4 bases and J by 11 bases. The CDR3 spans 13 residues.

The chain has TRBV9 and TRBJ2-3; 8 bases fit TRBD1. The CDR3 extends over 17 amino acids. The germline V gene encodes CDR1 SGDLS and CDR2 YYNGEE. V lost 4 bases and J lost 2; bases outside the gene matches: 12. The CDR3 nucleotides read TGTGCCAGCAGCCTCCCGAGGGGGACAGGTCACACAGATACGCAGTATTTT. It is translated as CASSLPRGTGHTDTQYF.

This chain joins TRBV2 and TRBJ1-5; a possible D gene is TRBD1 (6 bases). The CDR3 sequence is 13 residues long. Germline V CDR1 and CDR2: SNHLY, FYNNEI. V lost 5 bases, J lost 3 bases, and 8 bases lay in between. CDR3 DNA sequence: TGTGCCAGCAGTACAGGGATCAATCAGCCCCAGCATTTT. Protein: CASSTGINQPQHF.

The V call is TRBV6-2 or TRBV6-3, the J call TRBJ1-5, with TRBD1 matching over 10 bases. Trimming removed 0 bases from V and 6 bases from J; junction bases left unmatched: 8. The CDR3 spans 17 residues. Germline V gene data show CDR1 as MNHEY and CDR2 as SVGEGT. The CDR3 region has the DNA TGTGCCAGCAGTTACTCGACAGGGGGCAGACAATTTCAGCCCCAGCATTTT. Its translation: CASSYSTGGRQFQPQHF.

This chain links TRBV4-1 with TRBJ2-1; 10 bases fit TRBD2. V lost 7 bases to trimming and J lost 4 bases; unmatched junction nucleotides: 4. CDR1 and CDR2 (germline): MGHRA, YSYEKL. The CDR3 runs 14 residues. CDR3 coding DNA: TGCGCCAGCACTGAGCGGGAGGGGTACAATGAGCAGTTCTTC. Translated: CASTEREGYNEQFF.

On this clone itself: Distinct nucleotide sequences in the sample also encode this CDR3. The chain couples TRBV5-1 to TRBJ1-3; 7 positions agree with TRBD1. Losses at the gene ends were 3 bases for V and 1 base for J; bases not matched to a gene: 4. This CDR3 contains 15 residues. Germline V CDR1 and CDR2: SGHRS, YFSETQ. The CDR3 loop reads CASSSTGDSGNTIYF. The CDR3 DNA is TGCGCCAGCAGCTCAACAGGGGATTCTGGAAACACCATATATTTT.

The rearrangement uses TRBV28 and TRBJ1-1; D not resolved. The V end lost 5 bases, the J end lost 1 base, and 8 bases lay between the germline ends. This CDR3 spans 13 amino acids. Germline values: CDR1 MDHEN, CDR2 SYDVKM. In nucleotides, the CDR3 is TGTGCCAGCAGTGGCCCGTCGAACACTGAAGCTTTCTTT. It codes for CASSGPSNTEAFF. Filled out from reference TRBV28 and TRBJ1-1, the complete variable domain reads DVKVTQSSRYLVKRTGEKVFLECVQDMDHENMFWYRQDPGLGLRLIYFSYDVKMKEKGDIPEGYSVSREKKERFSLILESASTNQTSMYLCASSGPSNTEAFFGQGTRLTVV.

The chain uses TRBV30 and TRBJ1-4; the D gene is possibly TRBD1 (5 bases). The V end was cut by 3 bases, the J end by 4 bases, with 12 bases between. The CDR3 is 14 residues long. CDR1 and CDR2 from the germline V gene are GTSNPN and SVGIG (reference sequence). The DNA for the CDR3 is TGTGCCTGGAGGAACCCAGGGAATAATGAAAAACTGTTTTTT. It is translated as CAWRNPGNNEKLFF. The complete variable domain, with remaining parts taken from reference TRBV30 and TRBJ1-4, reads SQTIHQWPATLVQPVGSPLSLECTVEGTSNPNLYWYRQAAGRGLQLLFYSVGIGQISSEVPQNLSASRPQDRQFILSSKKLLLSDSGFYLCAWRNPGNNEKLFFGSGTQLSVL.

This clone was detected once. The chain joins TRBV15 to TRBJ2-7; 10 bases are a match to TRBD2. With V trimmed by 3 bases and J by 4 bases, 6 bases remained unmatched. The CDR3 is made up of 15 amino acids. Germline V gives CDR1 LNHNV, CDR2 YYDKDF (reference sequence). The CDR3 here is CATSSGLAGVYEQYF. In DNA form, the CDR3 reads TGTGCCACCAGCAGCGGGCTAGCGGGAGTTTACGAGCAGTACTTC.

The chain joins TRBV24-1 to TRBJ2-1; 10 bases align to TRBD1. This CDR3 is 17 amino acids long. V gave up 3 bases and J gave up 8 bases; unmatched junction bases: 12. Germline-derived CDR1 and CDR2 are KGHDR and SFDVKD. CDR3 DNA: TGTGCCACCAGTGATCCCCGGAGGGGACAGGGGATTTATGAGCAGTTCTTC. Amino acid sequence: CATSDPRRGQGIYEQFF.

The sample holds many counts of this clone. The rearrangement links TRBV2 to TRBJ2-5, with 10 bases lining up with TRBD2. The CDR3 is 13 residues long. The germline V gene encodes CDR1 SNHLY and CDR2 FYNNEI. The V segment lost 5 bases and the J segment 5 bases; nucleotides outside the gene matches: 2. This CDR3 is CASSSGRGETQYF. CDR3 DNA sequence: TGTGCCAGCAGTAGCGGGAGGGGCGAGACCCAGTACTTC.

The rearrangement joins TRBV10-3 to TRBJ2-2; TRBD2 matches 7 bases. From germline, CDR1 is ENHRY and CDR2 SYGVKD. The CDR3 contains 16 residues. J gave up 0 bases and V 3 bases, and 4 bases lay outside the gene matches. The DNA for the CDR3 is TGTGCCATCAGTGAAAGCAGCGGGACGAACACCGGGGAGCTGTTTTTT. It is translated as CAISESSGTNTGELFF.

V and J are TRBV28 and TRBJ2-3, with 10 bases aligning to TRBD2. J gave up 4 bases and V 6 bases, and 10 bases lay outside the gene matches. The length of the CDR3 is 16 residues. Germline CDR1 is MDHEN and CDR2 is SYDVKM. The CDR3, as DNA: TGTGCCAGCAGATTTTTGAGACTAGCGGGTGCAGATACGCAGTATTTT. It encodes CASRFLRLAGADTQYF. Full variable domain (rest looked up from reference TRBV28 and TRBJ2-3): DVKVTQSSRYLVKRTGEKVFLECVQDMDHENMFWYRQDPGLGLRLIYFSYDVKMKEKGDIPEGYSVSREKKERFSLILESASTNQTSMYLCASRFLRLAGADTQYFGPGTRLTVL.

The chain is built from TRBV28 and TRBJ2-7; D perhaps matches TRBD2 (5 bases). V shed 5 bases and J shed 3 bases, with 29 bases lying between them. Per germline, CDR1 MDHEN and CDR2 SYDVKM. CDR3 length: 19 residues. CDR3: CASSPPFLAGVSGGYEQYF. The DNA of the CDR3 is TGTGCCAGCAGTCCCCCCTTTCTAGCTGGGGTATCGGGTGGCTACGAGCAGTACTTC. The full variable domain, rest sourced from reference TRBV28 and TRBJ2-7, is DVKVTQSSRYLVKRTGEKVFLECVQDMDHENMFWYRQDPGLGLRLIYFSYDVKMKEKGDIPEGYSVSREKKERFSLILESASTNQTSMYLCASSPPFLAGVSGGYEQYFGPGTRLTVT.

This clone was seen a few times. This chain's CDR3 is CASSPSLAGDDEQYF. CDR3 bases: TGTGCCAGCTCACCGTCTCTCGCGGGAGATGACGAGCAGTACTTC. The J gene is TRBJ2-7, the V gene TRBV18; 7 bases agree with TRBD2. The junction had 10 bases not matched to a gene; V was cut back by 3 bases and J by 5 bases. Per germline, CDR1 KGHSH and CDR2 LQKENI. This CDR3 region has 15 residues.

The V call is TRBV5-1, the J call TRBJ1-1; 7 bases agree with TRBD1. Germline V gene lookup returns CDR1 SGHRS and CDR2 YFSETQ. CDR3 size: 15 residues. Trimming took 0 bases from V and 1 from J; bases not matched to a gene: 3. CDR3 nucleotides: TGCGCCAGCAGCTTGGAGGGACAGCGGAACACTGAAGCTTTCTTT. Amino acid sequence: CASSLEGQRNTEAFF.

V gene TRBV11-2 combines with J gene TRBJ1-4; D may be TRBD1 (6 bases). The germline CDR1 and CDR2 sequences are SGHAT and FQNNGV. This CDR3 is built from 16 residues. V was trimmed by 5 bases and J by 1 base, leaving 14 bases between them. The CDR3 loop reads CASSREKQGTNEKLFF. CDR3 DNA sequence: TGTGCCAGCAGCCGGGAAAAACAGGGAACTAATGAAAAACTGTTTTTT.

V gene TRBV6-5 combines with J gene TRBJ1-2, with 7 bases identical to TRBD1. Per germline, CDR1 MNHEY and CDR2 SVGAGI. The CDR3 consists of 13 residues. V lost 9 bases and J lost 7; bases outside the gene matches: 11. The CDR3 DNA is TGTGCCAGTCACCTAACAGGGGAAGGTGGCTACACCTTC. This encodes CASHLTGEGGYTF.

V and J are TRBV20-1 and TRBJ2-1; possible D gene TRBD2, 6 bases. The length of the CDR3 is 15 residues. The germline CDR1 and CDR2 sequences are DFQATT and SNEGSKA (reference sequence). The ends were cut back, 3 bases at V and 7 bases at J, with 19 bases in the middle. CDR3 amino acids: CSASAPGESRNEQFF. The CDR3 nucleotides read TGCAGTGCTAGTGCCCCGGGAGAGTCCCGGAATGAGCAGTTCTTC.